The rows below give T cell receptor beta chains drawn from one sample of a study of Graves' ophthalmopathy and Graves' hyperthyroidism. TCRdb processed the multiplex PCR reads anew with MiXCR; each CDR3 protein has one entry. The repertoire has about 210,000 distinct CDR3 sequences, about 32% of them found once; the top ten carry 8.5% to 9.5%. Sequencing was done on a sample of peripheral blood. The source of these receptors is a man in his fifties with Graves' ophthalmopathy. CDR3s include the opening cysteine and the closing phenylalanine or tryptophan. Fields, in order: J gene, D gene, clone size, V gene, CDR3 DNA, CDR3 protein. A D gene is named only where the DNA matches it firmly. Size tells how often a clone was seen (once, few, many) or the class of an expanded clone, and some rows leave it out.

TRBJ2-7,TRBD1,many,TRBV19,TGTGCCAGTAGTATGCTGCAGGGGGCCTCCTACGAGCAGTACTTC,CASSMLQGASYEQYF
TRBJ2-7,TRBD2,many,TRBV30,TGTGCCTGGAGACTAGCGGGAGTGGGGGAGCAGTACTTC,CAWRLAGVGEQYF
TRBJ2-5,NA,many,TRBV12-3/TRBV12-4,TGTGCCAGCAGGCAGGGGTATCAAGAGACCCAGTACTTC,CASRQGYQETQYF
TRBJ1-1,NA,NA,TRBV30,TGTGCCTGGAGTGTACCTTCAGGGCAAGAAGCTTTCTTT,CAWSVPSGQEAFF
TRBJ2-7,NA,many,TRBV19,TGTGCCACCCGCGGCCCCCAGTCTGGAAAAGAGCAGTACTTC,CATRGPQSGKEQYF
TRBJ2-7,TRBD2,many,TRBV28,TGTGCCAGCAGTGCCCCTAGCGGGAGGTCGTACGAGCAGTACTTC,CASSAPSGRSYEQYF
TRBJ2-5,NA,many,TRBV7-9,TGTGCCAGCAGCTTTTACGACAGAAAAGAGACCCAGTACTTC,CASSFYDRKETQYF
TRBJ1-6,NA,many,TRBV11-2,TGTGCCAGCAGCCCACACAAGGATTCACCCCTCCACTTT,CASSPHKDSPLHF
TRBJ2-5,NA,NA,TRBV7-9,TGTGCCAGCAGCTTAGTGAGGGGAAGACCAGAGACCCAGTACTTC,CASSLVRGRPETQYF
TRBJ1-2,NA,NA,TRBV29-1,TGCAGCGTTATATTCCAACAGGGATATGGCTACACCTTC,CSVIFQQGYGYTF
TRBJ2-2,TRBD2,many,TRBV12-3/TRBV12-4,TGTGCCAGCAGCCTGCTAGCGGGATCCAATTCAGGGAAGCTGTTTTTT,CASSLLAGSNSGKLFF
TRBJ2-2,NA,many,TRBV6-5,TGTGCCAGCAGTTTTAGACAGCACACCGGGGAGCTGTTTTTT,CASSFRQHTGELFF
TRBJ2-7,NA,many,TRBV28,TGTGCCAGCAGTTTGTTTCGGGAGTCCTACGAGCAGTACTTC,CASSLFRESYEQYF
TRBJ2-4,NA,many,TRBV5-1,TGCGCCAGCAGCTTCTCCCTAGCCAAAAACATTCAGTACTTC,CASSFSLAKNIQYF
TRBJ1-3,TRBD1,many,TRBV20-1,TGCAGTGCCGCCATGGGTGGGACAGGGGGAAACACCATATATTTT,CSAAMGGTGGNTIYF
TRBJ2-7,NA,many,TRBV5-5,TGTGCCAGCAGCGTAACGCCCCAGAGGTCTTACGAGCAGTACTTC,CASSVTPQRSYEQYF
TRBJ1-2,TRBD1,many,TRBV7-2,TGTGCCAGCAGCAGGGGGCTGACTAACTATGGCTACACCTTC,CASSRGLTNYGYTF
TRBJ1-5,TRBD1,many,TRBV6-4,TGTGCCAGCAGTGCACTCCGGGACAGGGGGCAAGTTTTGGAAAATCAGCCCCAGCATTTT,CASSALRDRGQVLENQPQHF
TRBJ2-7,NA,many,TRBV20-1,TGCAGTGCTAGACCCCGGGGGCTATCCTACGAGCAGTACTTC,CSARPRGLSYEQYF
TRBJ2-7,NA,many,TRBV11-2,TGTGCCAGCAGCTTATCTGGCCTCGCCTACGAGCAGTACTTC,CASSLSGLAYEQYF
TRBJ2-7,NA,NA,TRBV12-3/TRBV12-4,TGTGCCAGCACCCCGTGGTACAGGGCTTACGAGCAGTACTTC,CASTPWYRAYEQYF
TRBJ2-5,TRBD2,NA,TRBV12-3/TRBV12-4,TGTGCCAGCACCCGGGGGGTGGCCCAAGAGACCCAGTACTTC,CASTRGVAQETQYF
TRBJ1-1,NA,NA,TRBV15,TGTGCCACCAGCAGAGATTATGGGACGGCGAACACTGAAGCTTTCTTT,CATSRDYGTANTEAFF
TRBJ2-2,NA,many,TRBV12-3/TRBV12-4,TGTGCCAGCAGTCCGGAGTTCGGGGAGCTGTTTTTT,CASSPEFGELFF
TRBJ1-5,NA,NA,TRBV11-1,TGTGCCAGCAGCTTAGGGAGAGGATCGACGAGCAATCAGCCCCAGCATTTT,CASSLGRGSTSNQPQHF
TRBJ1-3,NA,many,TRBV12-3/TRBV12-4,TGTGCCAGCGGGCGGCTCCTGGGAAACACCATATATTTT,CASGRLLGNTIYF
TRBJ2-7,NA,once,TRBV11-1,TGTGCCAGCAGCTTTGTTGCTAGTCAGTCTCCCACCTACGAGCAGTACTTC,CASSFVASQSPTYEQYF
TRBJ2-2,TRBD1,NA,TRBV12-3/TRBV12-4,TGTGCCAGCAGCCGAGACAGGGGGCTTACCGGGGAGCTGTTTTTT,CASSRDRGLTGELFF
TRBJ1-1,NA,many,TRBV16,TGTGCCAGCAGCCAGGGGCCCGGTCACGAAAACACTGAAGCTTTCTTT,CASSQGPGHENTEAFF
TRBJ2-5,TRBD2,NA,TRBV6-2/TRBV6-3,TGTGCCACCAGTGATCCTCTAGCGGGGTTCCAAGAGACCCAGTACTTC,CATSDPLAGFQETQYF
TRBJ1-2,NA,once,TRBV5-8,TGTGCCAGCAGCCCGAGGCCGGGATGGTTTGGCTACACCTTC,CASSPRPGWFGYTF
TRBJ2-7,TRBD2,many,TRBV7-2,TGTGCCAGCAGCCCCCGACTAGCTTATTACGAGCAGTACTTC,CASSPRLAYYEQYF
TRBJ1-6,NA,NA,TRBV12-3/TRBV12-4,TGTGCCAGCAGTTTAGGGTTCGGCAATTCACCCCTCCACTTT,CASSLGFGNSPLHF